Below, 13 T cell receptor beta chains from the same sample are listed, as sequenced in a study of T cells in Graves' hyperthyroidism and ophthalmopathy. RNA transcripts yielded amplified TCR beta CDR3 regions. HTBI primers were used for first-round RT-PCR of the TCR CDR3. Each CDR3 protein gets one entry after TCRdb re-called the multiplex PCR reads with MiXCR. There are around 400,000 distinct CDR3 sequences in the sample; roughly 14% occur only once, and 25% to 30% lies in the top ten. The material sequenced was blood. The source is a woman aged 18-29 years with Graves' hyperthyroidism that later progressed to Graves' ophthalmopathy.

There are a few counts of this clonotype. The chain carries TRBV6-6 and TRBJ2-7; TRBD2 might be the D (6 bases). The CDR3 extends over 14 amino acids. The germline V gene encodes CDR1 MNHNY and CDR2 SVGAGI (reference sequence). Trimming pared 0 bases from V and 4 bases from J, leaving 10 bases between. DNA of the CDR3: TGTGCCAGCAGTTACTCGAAACTAGCTTACGAGCAGTACTTC. This translates into CASSYSKLAYEQYF.

This clonotype was seen a handful of times. The chain links TRBV27 to TRBJ2-3, with 8 bases matching TRBD2. The CDR3 spans 15 residues. V shed 5 bases and J 6 bases; nucleotides not matched to a gene: 10. Germline CDR1 and CDR2: MNHEY and SMNVEV (reference sequence). The CDR3 protein is CASSVFRTSSDTQYF. The CDR3 DNA is TGTGCCAGCAGTGTATTCCGGACTAGCTCGGATACGCAGTATTTT.

This clonotype was counted only a few times. V gene TRBV5-1 combines with J gene TRBJ1-1, with D possibly matching TRBD1 (6 bases). Looked up from germline, CDR1 is SGHRS and CDR2 is YFSETQ. With 4 bases removed from V and 5 bases from J, the gap between germline ends came to 21 bases. The CDR3 is 16 amino acids. CDR3 loop: CASSQTNRVQVTEAFF. CDR3 coding DNA: TGCGCCAGCAGCCAAACGAACAGGGTCCAAGTTACTGAAGCTTTCTTT. Combining the CDR3 with reference TRBV5-1 and TRBJ1-1 gives the whole variable domain KAGVTQTPRYLIKTRGQQVTLSCSPISGHRSVSWYQQTPGQGLQFLFEYFSETQRNKGNFPGRFSGRQFSNSRSEMNVSTLELGDSALYLCASSQTNRVQVTEAFFGQGTRLTVV.

This clonotype was seen at least ten times. This sequence joins TRBV18 and TRBJ1-5; D perhaps matches TRBD1 (6 bases). CDR1 is KGHSH and CDR2 is LQKENI in the germline V gene. The CDR3 has 13 amino acids. The ends were cut back, 3 bases at V and 7 bases at J, with 10 bases in the middle. DNA for the CDR3: TGTGCCAGCTCACCCCGACAGGAACAGCCCCAGCATTTT. The encoded protein is CASSPRQEQPQHF.

The chain uses TRBV30 and TRBJ2-2; 7 positions match TRBD1. Per germline, CDR1 GTSNPN and CDR2 SVGIG (reference sequence). This CDR3 has 14 amino acids. V gave up 2 bases and J gave up 7 bases; unmatched junction bases: 7. The CDR3 bases are TGTGCCTGGAGTCAACAGGGGTCGGGCGGGGAGCTGTTTTTT. This codes for CAWSQQGSGGELFF.

This clonotype came up a few times. The chain couples TRBV4-1 to TRBJ2-5; D possibly corresponds to TRBD2 (6 bases). This CDR3 comprises 14 residues. V lost 3 bases, J lost 3 bases, and 11 bases lay in between. The V gene's germline CDR1 is MGHRA and CDR2 YSYEKL. The CDR3 spells CASSQVGTEETQYF. Here the CDR3 DNA reads TGCGCCAGCAGCCAGGTGGGGACTGAAGAGACCCAGTACTTC.

Many counts were recorded for this clonotype. The rearrangement links TRBV2 to TRBJ2-6; D unclear. This CDR3 is 15 amino acids long. The germline gives CDR1 SNHLY, CDR2 FYNNEI. With 7 bases removed from V and 4 bases from J, the gap between germline ends came to 14 bases. In DNA form, the CDR3 reads TGTGCCAGCAAGTCGGCACCTGAGGGGGCCAACGTCCTGACTTTC. Translation: CASKSAPEGANVLTF.

Only a few counts were recorded for this clonotype. The V call is TRBV19, the J call TRBJ2-3; D gene uncertain. The V gene's germline CDR1 is LNHDA and CDR2 SQIVND (reference sequence). The V and J ends lost 2 bases and 1 base respectively, with 4 bases between them. CDR3 length: 13 residues. CDR3 nucleotides: TGTGCCAGTAGTATATGGGGCACAGATACGCAGTATTTT. This codes for CASSIWGTDTQYF. Together with reference TRBV19 and TRBJ2-3, the CDR3 gives the full variable domain: DGGITQSPKYLFRKEGQNVTLSCEQNLNHDAMYWYRQDPGQGLRLIYYSQIVNDFQKGDIAEGYSVSREKKESFPLTVTSAQKNPTAFYLCASSIWGTDTQYFGPGTRLTVL.

The chain carries TRBV7-2 and TRBJ1-2; 10 nucleotides agree with TRBD1. Looked up from germline, CDR1 is SGHTA and CDR2 is FQGNSA. The CDR3 covers 16 residues. J gave up 5 bases and V 3 bases, and 9 bases lay outside the gene matches. The CDR3 protein is CASSLVSAGQGYGYTF. CDR3 nucleotides: TGTGCCAGCAGCTTGGTTTCGGCGGGACAGGGGTATGGCTACACCTTC.

This clonotype was seen many times. The rearrangement uses TRBV6-5 and TRBJ1-1, with a weak D call TRBD1 (5 bases). V was pared by 0 bases and J by 5 bases, with 19 bases between. Germline assignment: CDR1 MNHEY and CDR2 SVGAGI. The CDR3 totals 17 residues. CDR3 sequence reads: CASSYSKGPEGRTEAFF. CDR3 nucleotides: TGTGCCAGCAGTTACTCGAAGGGCCCGGAGGGGAGGACTGAAGCTTTCTTT.

V and J are TRBV15 and TRBJ2-7; D is uncertain. The CDR3 totals 11 residues. V was shortened by 5 bases and J by 2 bases, with 4 bases between the two germline ends. The germline V gene encodes CDR1 LNHNV and CDR2 YYDKDF (reference sequence). Written as DNA, the CDR3 is TGTGCCACCAGCGATACCTACGAGCAGTACTTC. Encoded protein: CATSDTYEQYF.

This sequence joins TRBV18 and TRBJ2-7, with D possibly matching TRBD2 (6 bases). Germline assignment: CDR1 KGHSH and CDR2 LQKENI. The CDR3 is 14 residues long. The V end was cut by 3 bases, the J end by 7 bases, with 16 bases between. The CDR3 region has the DNA TGTGCCAGCTCACCTAGCAAAGGACTATTAGAGCAGTACTTC. Translating it yields CASSPSKGLLEQYF.

In its sample, this clonotype was seen many times. The V call is TRBV27, the J call TRBJ1-2; D may be TRBD1 (6 bases). CDR3 size: 12 residues. Trimming shortened V by 7 bases and J by 6 bases, and 12 bases separated the two germline ends. The germline V gene has CDR1 MNHEY and CDR2 SMNVEV (reference sequence). The CDR3 protein is CASMGGRNGYTF. For the CDR3, the DNA is TGTGCCAGCATGGGGGGCAGAAATGGCTACACCTTC.